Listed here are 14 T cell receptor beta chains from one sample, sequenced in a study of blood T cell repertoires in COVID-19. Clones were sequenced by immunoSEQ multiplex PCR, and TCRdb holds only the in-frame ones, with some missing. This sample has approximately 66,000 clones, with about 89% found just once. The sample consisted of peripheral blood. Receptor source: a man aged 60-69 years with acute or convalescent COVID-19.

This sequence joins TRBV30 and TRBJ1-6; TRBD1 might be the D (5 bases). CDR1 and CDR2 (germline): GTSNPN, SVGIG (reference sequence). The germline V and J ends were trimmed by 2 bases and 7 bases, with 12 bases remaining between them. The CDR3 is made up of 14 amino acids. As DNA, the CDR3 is TGTGCCTGGAGTCCGGGGGTAGGGAATTCACCCCTCCACTTT. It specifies CAWSPGVGNSPLHF. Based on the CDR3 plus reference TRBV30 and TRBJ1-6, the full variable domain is SQTIHQWPATLVQPVGSPLSLECTVEGTSNPNLYWYRQAAGRGLQLLFYSVGIGQISSEVPQNLSASRPQDRQFILSSKKLLLSDSGFYLCAWSPGVGNSPLHFGNGTRLTVT.

The CDR3 DNA reads as TGTGCCAGCAGCTTGACGCACCTCCAGGGCTACACCTTC. It translates to CASSLTHLQGYTF. The gene calls are TRBV5-6 and TRBJ1-2; D gene ambiguous. Trimming pared 1 base from V and 8 bases from J, leaving 12 bases between. This CDR3 has 13 residues. Germline lookup yields CDR1 SGHDT and CDR2 YYEEEE.

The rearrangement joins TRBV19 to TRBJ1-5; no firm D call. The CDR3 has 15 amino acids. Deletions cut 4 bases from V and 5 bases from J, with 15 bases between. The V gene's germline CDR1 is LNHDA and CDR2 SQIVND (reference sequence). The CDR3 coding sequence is TGTGCCAGTAGTAGGGATAACGCCGGGGATCAGCCCCAGCATTTT. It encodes CASSRDNAGDQPQHF.

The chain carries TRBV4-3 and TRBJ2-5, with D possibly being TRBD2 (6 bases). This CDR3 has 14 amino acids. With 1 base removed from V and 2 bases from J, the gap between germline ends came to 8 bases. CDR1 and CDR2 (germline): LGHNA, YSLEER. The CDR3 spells CASSQGLEQETQYF. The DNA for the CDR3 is TGCGCCAGCAGCCAAGGACTAGAACAAGAGACCCAGTACTTC.

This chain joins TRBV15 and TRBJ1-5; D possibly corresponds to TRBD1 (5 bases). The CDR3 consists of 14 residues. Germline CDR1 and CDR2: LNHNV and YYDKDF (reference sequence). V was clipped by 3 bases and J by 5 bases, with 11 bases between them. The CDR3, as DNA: TGTGCCACCAGCAGTGGGGTAGGGGATCAGCCCCAGCATTTT. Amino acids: CATSSGVGDQPQHF.

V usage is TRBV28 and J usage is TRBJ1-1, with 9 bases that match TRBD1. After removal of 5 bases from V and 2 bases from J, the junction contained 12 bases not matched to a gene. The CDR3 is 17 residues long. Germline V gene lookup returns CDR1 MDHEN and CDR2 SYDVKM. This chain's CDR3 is CASSILPGQGRNTEAFF. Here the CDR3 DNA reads TGTGCCAGCAGTATACTACCGGGACAGGGCAGAAACACTGAAGCTTTCTTT.

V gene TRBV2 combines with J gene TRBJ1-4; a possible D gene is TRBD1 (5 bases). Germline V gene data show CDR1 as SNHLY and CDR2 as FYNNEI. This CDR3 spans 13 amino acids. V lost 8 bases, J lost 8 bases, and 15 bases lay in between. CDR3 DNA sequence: TGTGCCAGCGGAGGGACGGAGTGGGAAAAACTGTTTTTT. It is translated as CASGGTEWEKLFF.

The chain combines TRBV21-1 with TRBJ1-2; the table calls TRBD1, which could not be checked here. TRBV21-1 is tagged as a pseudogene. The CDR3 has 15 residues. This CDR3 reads CASSPRGDREYGYTF. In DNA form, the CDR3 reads TGTGCCAGCAGCCCCCGAGGGGACAGGGAATATGGCTACACCTTC.

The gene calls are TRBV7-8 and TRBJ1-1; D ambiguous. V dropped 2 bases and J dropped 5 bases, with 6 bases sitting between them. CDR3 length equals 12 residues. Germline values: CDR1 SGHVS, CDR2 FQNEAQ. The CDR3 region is CASSLSLTEAFF. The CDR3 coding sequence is TGTGCCAGCAGCTTAAGTCTAACTGAAGCTTTCTTT.

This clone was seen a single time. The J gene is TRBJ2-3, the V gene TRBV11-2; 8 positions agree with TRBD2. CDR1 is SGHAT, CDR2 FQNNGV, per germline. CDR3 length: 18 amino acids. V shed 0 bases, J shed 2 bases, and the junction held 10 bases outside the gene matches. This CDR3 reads CASSLEGDSGANTDTQYF. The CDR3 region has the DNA TGTGCCAGCAGCTTAGAAGGGGATAGCGGGGCCAACACAGATACGCAGTATTTT. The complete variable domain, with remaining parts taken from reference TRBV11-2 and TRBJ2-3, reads EAGVAQSPRYKIIEKRQSVAFWCNPISGHATLYWYQQILGQGPKLLIQFQNNGVVDDSQLPKDRFSAERLKGVDSTLKIQPAKLEDSAVYLCASSLEGDSGANTDTQYFGPGTRLTVL.

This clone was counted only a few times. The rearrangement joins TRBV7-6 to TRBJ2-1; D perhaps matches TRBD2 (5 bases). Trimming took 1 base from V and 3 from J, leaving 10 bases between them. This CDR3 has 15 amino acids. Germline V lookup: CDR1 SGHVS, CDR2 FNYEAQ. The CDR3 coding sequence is TGTGCCAGCAGCTTAGAACGGGGTGTCTACAATGAGCAGTTCTTC. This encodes CASSLERGVYNEQFF.

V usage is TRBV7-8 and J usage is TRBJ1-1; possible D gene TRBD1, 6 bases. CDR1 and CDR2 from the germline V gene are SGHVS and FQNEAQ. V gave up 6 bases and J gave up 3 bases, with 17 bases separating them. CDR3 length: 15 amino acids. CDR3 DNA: TGTGCCAGCAGTCGCAGGGGAGCTGGGTACACTGAAGCTTTCTTT. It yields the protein CASSRRGAGYTEAFF.

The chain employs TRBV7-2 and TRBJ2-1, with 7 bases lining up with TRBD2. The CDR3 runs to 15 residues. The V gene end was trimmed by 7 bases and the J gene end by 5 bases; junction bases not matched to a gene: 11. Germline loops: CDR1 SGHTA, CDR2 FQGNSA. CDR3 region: CASTNLRTRNNEQFF. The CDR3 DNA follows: TGTGCCAGCACTAACCTTCGGACTAGGAACAATGAGCAGTTCTTC.

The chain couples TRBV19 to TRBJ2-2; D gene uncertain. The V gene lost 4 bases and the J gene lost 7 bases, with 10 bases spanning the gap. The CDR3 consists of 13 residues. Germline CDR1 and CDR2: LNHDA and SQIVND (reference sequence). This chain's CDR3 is CASSTSVGGELFF. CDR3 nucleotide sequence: TGTGCCAGTAGTACCTCGGTCGGCGGGGAGCTGTTTTTT.